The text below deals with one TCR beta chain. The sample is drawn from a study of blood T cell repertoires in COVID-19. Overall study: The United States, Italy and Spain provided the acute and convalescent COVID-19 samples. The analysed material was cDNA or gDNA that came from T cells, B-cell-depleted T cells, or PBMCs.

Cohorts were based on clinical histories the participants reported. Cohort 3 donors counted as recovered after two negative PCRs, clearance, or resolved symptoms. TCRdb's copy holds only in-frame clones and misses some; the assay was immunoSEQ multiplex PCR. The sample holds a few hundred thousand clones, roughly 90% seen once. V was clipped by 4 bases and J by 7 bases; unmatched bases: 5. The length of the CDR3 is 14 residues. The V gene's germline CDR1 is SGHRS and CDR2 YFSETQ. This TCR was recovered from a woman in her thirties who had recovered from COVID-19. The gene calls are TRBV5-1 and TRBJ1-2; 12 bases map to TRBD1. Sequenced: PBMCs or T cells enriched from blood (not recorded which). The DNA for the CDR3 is TGCGCCAGCAGCGTGGGACAGGGGGCGGTTGGCTACACCTTC. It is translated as CASSVGQGAVGYTF. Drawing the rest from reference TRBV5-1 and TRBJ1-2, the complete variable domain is KAGVTQTPRYLIKTRGQQVTLSCSPISGHRSVSWYQQTPGQGLQFLFEYFSETQRNKGNFPGRFSGRQFSNSRSEMNVSTLELGDSALYLCASSVGQGAVGYTFGSGTRLTVV.